The rows below give T cell receptor beta chains drawn from one sample of a study of T cell changes during pregnancy in multiple sclerosis. Only in-frame clones appear in the TCRdb table, and some are missing; sequencing was by immunoSEQ multiplex PCR. The repertoire holds roughly 48,000 clones, with 88% as singletons. The source material was CD4+ T cells from peripheral blood mononuclear cells, sampled in the second trimester of pregnancy. These receptors originate from a female donor with multiple sclerosis, enrolled in a pregnancy study. Each CDR3 is given with its conserved first and last residue. A D gene is named only where the DNA matches it firmly. Clone size, where shown, is once, few, many, or a class for clones that have expanded.

V gene: TRBV5-1
J gene: TRBJ2-7
D gene: -
clone size: -
CDR3 DNA: TGCGCCAGCAGCTTGGCCGGCAGCCAGAGGACCTACGAGCAGTACTTC
CDR3 protein: CASSLAGSQRTYEQYF

V gene: TRBV5-6
J gene: TRBJ2-2
D gene: -
clone size: -
CDR3 DNA: TGTGCCAGCAGCTTGGTCGCCGGGGAGCTGTTTTTT
CDR3 protein: CASSLVAGELFF

V gene: TRBV6-5
J gene: TRBJ2-7
D gene: TRBD1
clone size: -
CDR3 DNA: TGTGCCAGCAGCCCTCCGGGACAGTCCTTCTACGAGCAGTACTTC
CDR3 protein: CASSPPGQSFYEQYF

V gene: TRBV27
J gene: TRBJ2-7
D gene: -
clone size: -
CDR3 DNA: TGTGCCAGCAGAAGCGCCGACGGCAGCTCCTACGAGCAGTACTTC
CDR3 protein: CASRSADGSSYEQYF

V gene: TRBV5-1
J gene: TRBJ2-7
D gene: TRBD1
clone size: -
CDR3 DNA: TGCGCCAGCAGCTTGCAAATGGCCGGGACAGGGAGGTACGAGCAGTACTTC
CDR3 protein: CASSLQMAGTGRYEQYF

V gene: TRBV5-1
J gene: TRBJ2-7
D gene: -
clone size: -
CDR3 DNA: TGCGCCAGCAGCCAGGTGAGCGGCCCGGCCTACGAGCAGTACTTC
CDR3 protein: CASSQVSGPAYEQYF

V gene: TRBV6-5
J gene: TRBJ2-1
D gene: TRBD2
clone size: -
CDR3 DNA: TGTGCCAGCAGTTACACGGGACTAGCGGGAGGGTCTGAGCAGTTCTTC
CDR3 protein: CASSYTGLAGGSEQFF

V gene: TRBV6-5
J gene: TRBJ2-6
D gene: -
clone size: once
CDR3 DNA: TGTGCCAGCAGCTACTATCAGGCGTCTGGGGCCAACGTCCTGACTTTC
CDR3 protein: CASSYYQASGANVLTF

V gene: TRBV12-5
J gene: TRBJ2-2
D gene: -
clone size: -
CDR3 DNA: TGTGCTAGTGGTTTGGTACTGGGCAGGGAAGGCACCGGGGAGCTGTTTTTT
CDR3 protein: CASGLVLGREGTGELFF

V gene: TRBV5-5
J gene: TRBJ2-5
D gene: -
clone size: -
CDR3 DNA: TGTGCCAGCAGCTTGGGAGGAAAAGAGACCCAGTACTTC
CDR3 protein: CASSLGGKETQYF

V gene: TRBV7-2
J gene: TRBJ1-5
D gene: TRBD1
clone size: -
CDR3 DNA: TGTGCCAGCAGAGCCGGGACAGGGGTTCAGCCCCAGCATTTT
CDR3 protein: CASRAGTGVQPQHF

V gene: TRBV9
J gene: TRBJ2-7
D gene: TRBD2
clone size: -
CDR3 DNA: TGTGCCAGCAGCCCCGGACTAGCGGGAGTTTACGAGCAGTACTTC
CDR3 protein: CASSPGLAGVYEQYF

V gene: TRBV30
J gene: TRBJ2-1
D gene: TRBD2
clone size: once
CDR3 DNA: TGTGCCTGGAGTGGGGGGGACTACGAGGTGGGCTATGAGCAGTTCTTC
CDR3 protein: CAWSGGDYEVGYEQFF

V gene: TRBV7-3
J gene: TRBJ2-1
D gene: TRBD2
clone size: -
CDR3 DNA: TGTGCCAGCTCCAGCGGCGGGAGAGGGTATGAGCAGTTCTTC
CDR3 protein: CASSSGGRGYEQFF

V gene: TRBV18
J gene: TRBJ2-7
D gene: -
clone size: -
CDR3 DNA: TGTGCCAGCTCACCAGAAGCGGGTGGGGGCTACGAGCAGTACTTC
CDR3 protein: CASSPEAGGGYEQYF

V gene: TRBV18
J gene: TRBJ2-3
D gene: TRBD2
clone size: -
CDR3 DNA: TGTGCCAGCTCATCGGGACTAGCGGGAGGGCGCACAGATACGCAGTATTTT
CDR3 protein: CASSSGLAGGRTDTQYF

V gene: TRBV7-2
J gene: TRBJ2-1
D gene: -
clone size: once
CDR3 DNA: TGTGCCAGCAGCTTAGTCCGTCTAGCCAATGAGCAGTTCTTC
CDR3 protein: CASSLVRLANEQFF

V gene: TRBV19
J gene: TRBJ1-2
D gene: -
clone size: -
CDR3 DNA: TGTGCCAGTAGTATAGAGTTTGGATCGGGGAGTTTCTATGGCTACACCTTC
CDR3 protein: CASSIEFGSGSFYGYTF

V gene: TRBV4-1
J gene: TRBJ2-3
D gene: TRBD1
clone size: -
CDR3 DNA: TGCGCCAGCAGCCGACAGGGGGAGAAAAGCACAGATACGCAGTATTTT
CDR3 protein: CASSRQGEKSTDTQYF

V gene: TRBV30
J gene: TRBJ2-5
D gene: TRBD2
clone size: -
CDR3 DNA: TGTGCCTGGGGACTAGCGGGGACCCAGTACTTC
CDR3 protein: CAWGLAGTQYF

V gene: TRBV7-2
J gene: TRBJ1-2
D gene: -
clone size: -
CDR3 DNA: TGTGCCAGCAGCTTAGGACAGACCTATGGCTACACCTTC
CDR3 protein: CASSLGQTYGYTF

V gene: TRBV7-2
J gene: TRBJ1-2
D gene: -
clone size: -
CDR3 DNA: TGTGCCAGCAGCTTAGTAGCGGGGGGCGGCTATGGCTACACCTTC
CDR3 protein: CASSLVAGGGYGYTF

V gene: TRBV2
J gene: TRBJ1-1
D gene: -
clone size: -
CDR3 DNA: TGTGCCAGCAGTGGGCCCATGCGGGTCCCCATGAACACTGAAGCTTTCTTT
CDR3 protein: CASSGPMRVPMNTEAFF

V gene: TRBV5-1
J gene: TRBJ2-1
D gene: TRBD2
clone size: few
CDR3 DNA: TGCGCCAGCAGCACCGGACTAGTCTACAATGAGCAGTTCTTC
CDR3 protein: CASSTGLVYNEQFF

V gene: TRBV2
J gene: TRBJ2-2
D gene: TRBD1
clone size: once
CDR3 DNA: TGTGCCAGCAACGTCAGGGGGAACGGCGGGGAGCTGTTTTTT
CDR3 protein: CASNVRGNGGELFF

V gene: TRBV19
J gene: TRBJ2-7
D gene: TRBD2
clone size: -
CDR3 DNA: TGTGCCAGTAGTAATCTAGCGGGATTGTCGGGCGAGCAGTACTTC
CDR3 protein: CASSNLAGLSGEQYF

V gene: TRBV18
J gene: TRBJ2-7
D gene: TRBD1
clone size: -
CDR3 DNA: TGTGCCAGCTCACGACAGGGGAATTACGAGCAGTACTTC
CDR3 protein: CASSRQGNYEQYF

V gene: TRBV7-2
J gene: TRBJ2-5
D gene: TRBD1
clone size: -
CDR3 DNA: TGTGCCAGCAGCCCCGGACAGGGCTTAGAGACCCAGTACTTC
CDR3 protein: CASSPGQGLETQYF

V gene: TRBV7-3
J gene: TRBJ2-7
D gene: -
clone size: -
CDR3 DNA: TGTGCCAGCAGCTTAATGGGCGAGAACGAGCAGTACTTC
CDR3 protein: CASSLMGENEQYF

V gene: TRBV2
J gene: TRBJ1-2
D gene: -
clone size: -
CDR3 DNA: TGTGCCAGCAGTGAGAACAGAGCCTATGGCTACACCTTC
CDR3 protein: CASSENRAYGYTF

V gene: TRBV6-5
J gene: TRBJ1-1
D gene: -
clone size: -
CDR3 DNA: TGTGCCAGCAGTAACCGCCGGGGCGGGGGCACTGAAGCTTTCTTT
CDR3 protein: CASSNRRGGGTEAFF

V gene: TRBV7-9
J gene: TRBJ2-3
D gene: -
clone size: -
CDR3 DNA: TGTGCCAGCAGCCGGGGGACCGATCGCACAGATACGCAGTATTTT
CDR3 protein: CASSRGTDRTDTQYF

V gene: TRBV7-9
J gene: TRBJ2-7
D gene: TRBD1
clone size: -
CDR3 DNA: TGTGCCAGCAGCTTAGTGGCGGGACAGGGCTACGAGCAGTACTTC
CDR3 protein: CASSLVAGQGYEQYF

V gene: TRBV19
J gene: TRBJ1-5
D gene: -
clone size: few
CDR3 DNA: TGTGCCAGTAGTATCATAGGGGCCGCGAATCAGCCCCAGCATTTT
CDR3 protein: CASSIIGAANQPQHF

V gene: TRBV30
J gene: TRBJ1-2
D gene: TRBD1
clone size: -
CDR3 DNA: TGTGCCTGGGGAAAGGGGGCGGGCTATGGCTACACCTTC
CDR3 protein: CAWGKGAGYGYTF

V gene: TRBV2
J gene: TRBJ2-5
D gene: -
clone size: -
CDR3 DNA: TGTGCCAGCAGTTACAGGGAGTACCAAGAGACCCAGTACTTC
CDR3 protein: CASSYREYQETQYF

V gene: TRBV30
J gene: TRBJ2-5
D gene: TRBD2
clone size: -
CDR3 DNA: TGTGCCTGGAGCGGACTAGCGGGAGAGACCCAGTACTTC
CDR3 protein: CAWSGLAGETQYF

V gene: TRBV19
J gene: TRBJ2-2
D gene: TRBD2
clone size: -
CDR3 DNA: TGTGCCTCCACAGCGGGAGGGAACACCGGGGAGCTGTTTTTT
CDR3 protein: CASTAGGNTGELFF

V gene: TRBV6-5
J gene: TRBJ2-2
D gene: -
clone size: -
CDR3 DNA: TGTGCCAGCAGACGACTAGTAACCGGGGAGCTGTTTTTT
CDR3 protein: CASRRLVTGELFF

V gene: TRBV5-5
J gene: TRBJ1-1
D gene: -
clone size: -
CDR3 DNA: TGTGCCAGCAGCCTCCAGTGGACTGAAGCTTTCTTT
CDR3 protein: CASSLQWTEAFF

V gene: TRBV29-1
J gene: TRBJ1-3
D gene: -
clone size: few
CDR3 DNA: TGCAGCGTTTCCCCGGACTCTTCTGGAAACACCATATATTTT
CDR3 protein: CSVSPDSSGNTIYF

V gene: TRBV7-6
J gene: TRBJ2-7
D gene: -
clone size: -
CDR3 DNA: TGTGCCAGCAGCTTATCACCGGGTAGTAGCGGAGGGGCCTACGAGCAGTACTTC
CDR3 protein: CASSLSPGSSGGAYEQYF

V gene: TRBV27
J gene: TRBJ2-6
D gene: TRBD2
clone size: -
CDR3 DNA: TGTGCCAGCAGTGACGTGGGACTAGCTTCTGGGGCCAACGTCCTGACTTTC
CDR3 protein: CASSDVGLASGANVLTF

V gene: TRBV2
J gene: TRBJ2-2
D gene: -
clone size: -
CDR3 DNA: TGTGCCAGCAGCGGACAGAGCACCGGGGAGCTGTTTTTT
CDR3 protein: CASSGQSTGELFF

V gene: TRBV4-2
J gene: TRBJ2-1
D gene: TRBD2
clone size: -
CDR3 DNA: TGTGCCAGCAGCCAATCTGGGACTAGCGGGCGCAGTGAGCAGTTCTTC
CDR3 protein: CASSQSGTSGRSEQFF

V gene: TRBV19
J gene: TRBJ2-7
D gene: -
clone size: once
CDR3 DNA: TGTGCCAGTAGTCCCTACTCTGGGGGGTACGAGCAGTACTTC
CDR3 protein: CASSPYSGGYEQYF

V gene: TRBV10-3
J gene: TRBJ1-1
D gene: TRBD1
clone size: once
CDR3 DNA: TGTGCCATCAGAGGACAGGGGGCATTTCTTGCTGAAGCTTTCTTT
CDR3 protein: CAIRGQGAFLAEAFF

V gene: TRBV19
J gene: TRBJ1-5
D gene: -
clone size: -
CDR3 DNA: TGTGCCGGCGGTACAGGGTCCGATCAGCCCCAGCATTTT
CDR3 protein: CAGGTGSDQPQHF

V gene: TRBV19
J gene: TRBJ2-3
D gene: -
clone size: -
CDR3 DNA: TGTGCCAGTAGTACCCCTCGGGCAGGGGAGGGCCGAAGCACAGATACGCAGTATTTT
CDR3 protein: CASSTPRAGEGRSTDTQYF

V gene: TRBV5-6
J gene: TRBJ1-1
D gene: -
clone size: once
CDR3 DNA: TGTGCCAGCAGCCCCGGGACACTTACCCCGGGAACTGAAGCTTTCTTT
CDR3 protein: CASSPGTLTPGTEAFF

V gene: TRBV11-2
J gene: TRBJ1-2
D gene: -
clone size: once
CDR3 DNA: TGTGCCAGCAGCCTCCAGGGGTTAGGCTATGGCTACACCTTC
CDR3 protein: CASSLQGLGYGYTF

V gene: TRBV11-2
J gene: TRBJ2-7
D gene: TRBD1
clone size: -
CDR3 DNA: TGTGCCAGCAGCTTAGGGTCAGGGGGACCCTACGAGCAGTACTTC
CDR3 protein: CASSLGSGGPYEQYF

V gene: TRBV11-1
J gene: TRBJ2-7
D gene: TRBD1
clone size: -
CDR3 DNA: TGTGCCAGCAGCGGTCAGGGACAGGTCTACGAGCAGTACTTC
CDR3 protein: CASSGQGQVYEQYF

V gene: TRBV6-5
J gene: TRBJ2-3
D gene: -
clone size: once
CDR3 DNA: TGTGCCAGCAGATTGGGGAGCTTAAGCACAGATACGCAGTATTTT
CDR3 protein: CASRLGSLSTDTQYF

V gene: TRBV6-5
J gene: TRBJ2-2
D gene: -
clone size: once
CDR3 DNA: TGTGCCAGCAGTGGGGGGGCTCACACCGGGGAGCTGTTTTTT
CDR3 protein: CASSGGAHTGELFF

V gene: TRBV11-2
J gene: TRBJ1-3
D gene: -
clone size: -
CDR3 DNA: TGTGCCAGCAGCTTCAAACAGGTCTCTGGAAACACCATATATTTT
CDR3 protein: CASSFKQVSGNTIYF

V gene: TRBV25-1
J gene: TRBJ2-5
D gene: -
clone size: -
CDR3 DNA: TGTGCCAGCAGTGAGACCCCGGACTTCTTGAAGGAGACCCAGTACTTC
CDR3 protein: CASSETPDFLKETQYF

V gene: TRBV10-3
J gene: TRBJ2-7
D gene: -
clone size: -
CDR3 DNA: TGTGCCATCAGTGCGGGTTCTAACTACGAGCAGTACTTC
CDR3 protein: CAISAGSNYEQYF

V gene: TRBV6-1
J gene: TRBJ2-3
D gene: -
clone size: -
CDR3 DNA: TGTGCCAGCAGTGAAACCGGCGGGACAGCAGCAGATACGCAGTATTTT
CDR3 protein: CASSETGGTAADTQYF

V gene: TRBV6-4
J gene: TRBJ2-1
D gene: -
clone size: -
CDR3 DNA: TGTGCCAGCAGGATGACATGGGACAATTACAATGAGCAGTTCTTC
CDR3 protein: CASRMTWDNYNEQFF